Listed here are 21 T cell receptor beta chains from one sample, sequenced in a study of long-term antiretroviral therapy in people with HIV. Survey-level immunoSEQ v3.0 assays were run. The assay was immunoSEQ multiplex PCR, and TCRdb's table has in-frame clones only and misses some. This sample has 15,000 to 20,000 clones, with about 80% found just once. Sequencing used unsorted PBMCs, obtained 2.2 years after starting antiretroviral therapy. The receptor source for this set is a man aged 50 or older with HIV.

The rearrangement uses TRBV7-6 and TRBJ2-5; D not resolved. The germline CDR1 and CDR2 sequences are SGHVS and FNYEAQ. The V end was cut by 4 bases, the J end by 5 bases, with 8 bases between. The CDR3 contains 12 residues. CDR3 sequence reads: CASSSLVETQYF. The CDR3 bases are TGTGCCAGCAGCTCACTCGTTGAGACCCAGTACTTC.

The CDR3 nucleotides are TGTGCCAGCAGCCCCACCGGGACATTGCCCTACGAGCAGTACTTC. Translating it yields CASSPTGTLPYEQYF. The chain employs TRBV27 and TRBJ2-7; possibly TRBD1 for D (6 bases). The CDR3 covers 15 residues. Germline V gene data show CDR1 as MNHEY and CDR2 as SMNVEV (reference sequence). V lost 6 bases and J 2 bases, leaving 17 bases between the germline ends.

The J gene is TRBJ2-7, the V gene TRBV6-6, with no clear D. The CDR3 is made up of 15 amino acids. The V end was cut by 6 bases, the J end by 6 bases, with 21 bases between. Looked up from germline, CDR1 is MNHNY and CDR2 is SVGAGI (reference sequence). The CDR3 region is CASSPQGGGYREQYF. Here the CDR3 DNA reads TGTGCCAGCAGCCCCCAAGGTGGTGGGTACCGCGAGCAGTACTTC.

The rearrangement links TRBV6-5 to TRBJ2-1; 8 bases fit TRBD2. There are 13 residues in the CDR3. Germline V lookup: CDR1 MNHEY, CDR2 SVGAGI. Trimming cost V 2 bases and J 11 bases; bases outside gene matches: 5. CDR3 amino acids: CASSYGLAGKQFF. CDR3 nucleotides: TGTGCCAGCAGTTACGGGCTAGCGGGTAAGCAGTTCTTC.

This chain connects TRBV28 to TRBJ1-2; no clear D. Between the trimmed V and J ends, which lost 8 bases and 3 bases, there was a span of 10 bases. Germline V gives CDR1 MDHEN, CDR2 SYDVKM. The CDR3 totals 12 residues. The CDR3 sequence is CASRQEYYGYTF. The CDR3 DNA follows: TGTGCCAGCCGCCAGGAGTACTATGGCTACACCTTC.

This chain uses TRBV30 with TRBJ2-1; 8 bases align to TRBD2. CDR3 size: 14 residues. V lost 2 bases, J lost 0 bases, and 0 bases stayed unmatched. Germline V gene sequence: CDR1 GTSNPN, CDR2 SVGIG (reference sequence). This CDR3 is CAWSSGSSYNEQFF. In nucleotides, the CDR3 is TGTGCCTGGAGTAGCGGGAGCTCCTACAATGAGCAGTTCTTC.

This clone showed up just a few times. The rearrangement links TRBV4-1 to TRBJ2-7; 11 bases agree with TRBD2. Per germline, CDR1 MGHRA and CDR2 YSYEKL. The V gene end was trimmed by 1 base and the J gene end by 4 bases; junction bases not matched to a gene: 6. The CDR3 consists of 16 residues. Written as DNA, the CDR3 is TGCGCCAGCAGCCAAGCGAGTAGCGGGAGGGTGTACGAGCAGTACTTC. Encoded protein: CASSQASSGRVYEQYF.

The CDR3 DNA reads as TGTGCCAGCAGCCATTCCGGGGGAGGGAGTCTTTCCCGGGGTTACGAGCAGTACTTC. Translated: CASSHSGGGSLSRGYEQYF. This chain links TRBV7-2 with TRBJ2-7, with TRBD2 matching 7 bases. The V gene end was trimmed by 5 bases and the J gene end by 4 bases; junction bases not matched to a gene: 23. The germline V gene encodes CDR1 SGHTA and CDR2 FQGNSA. The CDR3 runs 19 residues. The whole variable domain, filled in from reference TRBV7-2 and TRBJ2-7, reads GAGVSQSPSNKVTEKGKDVELRCDPISGHTALYWYRQSLGQGLEFLIYFQGNSAPDKSGLPSDRFSAERTGGSVSTLTIQRTQQEDSAVYLCASSHSGGGSLSRGYEQYFGPGTRLTVT.

The chain joins TRBV28 to TRBJ1-6, with D perhaps TRBD1 (5 bases). Germline CDR1 is MDHEN and CDR2 is SYDVKM. CDR3 length: 12 amino acids. The V gene lost 1 base and the J gene lost 13 bases, with 8 bases spanning the gap. The CDR3, as DNA: TGTGCCAGCAGTTTATCAGGGCGTCCCCTCCACTTT. It translates to CASSLSGRPLHF.

The chain carries TRBV2 and TRBJ2-7; 12 bases line up with TRBD2. The germline V gene encodes CDR1 SNHLY and CDR2 FYNNEI. V shed 5 bases, J shed 6 bases, and the junction held 8 bases outside the gene matches. The CDR3 length is 15 residues. CDR3 sequence: CASSYLAGGQSEQYF. The DNA of the CDR3 is TGTGCCAGCAGTTACCTAGCGGGGGGGCAGAGCGAGCAGTACTTC. Full variable domain (outside the CDR3, taken from reference TRBV2 and TRBJ2-7): EPEVTQTPSHQVTQMGQEVILRCVPISNHLYFYWYRQILGQKVEFLVSFYNNEISEKSEIFDDQFSVERPDGSNFTLKIRSTKLEDSAMYFCASSYLAGGQSEQYFGPGTRLTVT.

This chain links TRBV7-3 with TRBJ2-2; 8 nucleotides agree with TRBD1. V lost 3 bases to trimming and J lost 6 bases; unmatched junction nucleotides: 3. The CDR3 consists of 14 residues. Germline CDR1 SGHTA, CDR2 FQGTGA. The CDR3 sequence: CASSLRQGPGELFF. Written as DNA, the CDR3 is TGTGCCAGCAGCTTGCGACAGGGGCCCGGGGAGCTGTTTTTT. Filled out from reference TRBV7-3 and TRBJ2-2, the complete variable domain reads GAGVSQTPSNKVTEKGKYVELRCDPISGHTALYWYRQSLGQGPEFLIYFQGTGAADDSGLPNDRFFAVRPEGSVSTLKIQRTERGDSAVYLCASSLRQGPGELFFGEGSRLTVL.

The chain carries TRBV23-1 and TRBJ2-7; 9 bases are a match to TRBD2. TRBV23-1 counts as an open reading frame of uncertain function. Trimming took 0 bases from V and 0 from J; bases not matched to a gene: 9. This CDR3 region has 18 residues. CDR3 DNA sequence: TGCGCCAGCAGTCAATCTTTCAGCGGGAGGAATAGCTCCTACGAGCAGTACTTC. Translation: CASSQSFSGRNSSYEQYF.

This chain connects TRBV7-2 to TRBJ2-1; D gene uncertain. Germline values: CDR1 SGHTA, CDR2 FQGNSA. The CDR3 is 12 amino acids. Trimming cost V 3 bases and J 6 bases, with 6 bases left between them. CDR3 region: CASSFSRNEQFF. The CDR3 DNA reads as TGTGCCAGCAGCTTCAGCCGCAATGAGCAGTTCTTC.

There are a few counts of this clone. The gene calls are TRBV5-1 and TRBJ2-2; possibly TRBD1 for D (5 bases). The CDR3 has 12 amino acids. V lost 5 bases, J lost 3 bases, and 5 bases lay in between. The V gene's germline CDR1 is SGHRS and CDR2 YFSETQ. The CDR3 spells CASRQDTGELFF. Here the CDR3 DNA reads TGCGCCAGCAGACAGGACACCGGGGAGCTGTTTTTT. Drawing the rest from reference TRBV5-1 and TRBJ2-2, the complete variable domain is KAGVTQTPRYLIKTRGQQVTLSCSPISGHRSVSWYQQTPGQGLQFLFEYFSETQRNKGNFPGRFSGRQFSNSRSEMNVSTLELGDSALYLCASRQDTGELFFGEGSRLTVL.

This clone was observed a few times. This chain links TRBV28 with TRBJ1-5; D not certain. This CDR3 has 15 amino acids. Germline lookup yields CDR1 MDHEN and CDR2 SYDVKM. V lost 11 bases to trimming and J lost 0 bases, with 17 bases between them. CDR3: CASQWAVDSNQPQHF. The DNA for the CDR3 is TGTGCCTCCCAGTGGGCGGTAGATAGCAATCAGCCCCAGCATTTT.

The J gene is TRBJ1-5, the V gene TRBV5-6, with 7 bases aligning to TRBD1. The CDR3 is made up of 14 amino acids. With 0 bases clipped from V and 5 bases from J, the junction kept 2 bases outside the gene matches. Germline V CDR1 and CDR2: SGHDT, YYEEEE. The CDR3 coding sequence is TGTGCCAGCAGCTTGGGACAGGGAGATCAGCCCCAGCATTTT. It codes for CASSLGQGDQPQHF.

In its sample, this clone was seen once. This chain joins TRBV2 and TRBJ2-1; D not resolved. Trimming stripped 6 bases from V and 7 bases from J, with 16 bases between. This CDR3 is 14 amino acids long. CDR1 is SNHLY, CDR2 FYNNEI, per germline. The CDR3 DNA reads as TGTGCCAGCAGGATAGGTCTCAGAGCGAATGAGCAGTTCTTC. Residues: CASRIGLRANEQFF. The complete variable domain, with remaining parts taken from reference TRBV2 and TRBJ2-1, reads EPEVTQTPSHQVTQMGQEVILRCVPISNHLYFYWYRQILGQKVEFLVSFYNNEISEKSEIFDDQFSVERPDGSNFTLKIRSTKLEDSAMYFCASRIGLRANEQFFGPGTRLTVL.

This chain uses TRBV28 with TRBJ1-5; tentative D call: TRBD1 (6 bases). CDR1 MDHEN and CDR2 SYDVKM come from the germline V gene. This CDR3 has 14 amino acids. Deletions cut 3 bases from V and 6 bases from J, with 12 bases between. The CDR3 DNA reads TGTGCCAGCAGTTTGGGGGGGCTCGGTCAGCCCCAGCATTTT. Protein product: CASSLGGLGQPQHF. The variable domain in full, with the rest retrieved from reference TRBV28 and TRBJ1-5, is DVKVTQSSRYLVKRTGEKVFLECVQDMDHENMFWYRQDPGLGLRLIYFSYDVKMKEKGDIPEGYSVSREKKERFSLILESASTNQTSMYLCASSLGGLGQPQHFGDGTRLSIL.

J is TRBJ2-1 and V is TRBV28; D not resolved. Germline V CDR1 and CDR2: MDHEN, SYDVKM. Trimming left V 2 bases short and J 6 bases short, with 5 bases between. This CDR3 region has 12 residues. This CDR3 reads CASSLGLNEQFF. The CDR3 DNA reads TGTGCCAGCAGTTTAGGCCTCAATGAGCAGTTCTTC.

V and J are TRBV5-4 and TRBJ1-2; D might be TRBD1 (5 bases). Germline V gives CDR1 SGHNT, CDR2 YYREEE (reference sequence). This CDR3 region has 17 residues. The ends were cut back, 4 bases at V and 5 bases at J, with 24 bases in the middle. CDR3 loop: CASSPLVPGPRGYGYTF. The CDR3 nucleotides are TGTGCCAGCAGCCCTTTGGTCCCGGGCCCTCGGGGGTATGGCTACACCTTC.

This clone has just a few counts. In DNA, the CDR3 is TGTGCCAGCAGTTACGTTTCCAATGAGCAGTTCTTC. Translated, it gives CASSYVSNEQFF. The gene calls are TRBV6-6 and TRBJ2-1; D is ambiguous. Trimming pared 2 bases from V and 6 bases from J, leaving 5 bases between. Germline CDR1 MNHNY, CDR2 SVGAGI (reference sequence). CDR3 length: 12 amino acids.